This paragraph reports one T cell receptor beta chain. The data originate from a study of shared clonotypes between healthy human individuals. Across the study: Donors had three CD4 naive, three CD4 memory, two CD8 naive and one CD8 memory plate apiece.

Trimming pared 0 bases from V and 4 bases from J, leaving 14 bases between. There are 16 residues in the CDR3. Germline assignment: CDR1 SGHVS and CDR2 FNYEAQ. Approximately 210 ng DNA, tens of thousands of T cell genomes, went into each sorted-subset replicate PCR. Profiled with immunoSEQ multiplex PCR; TCRdb holds only in-frame clones, not every one. Here the sample spans millions of clones, just over 90% being singletons. A split of CD4+ cells into CD45RA+ naive and CD45RA-negative memory subsets was performed. Sequenced sample: naive CD4+ T cells sorted from blood. Subset here: CD45RA+ positively selected. The receptor was isolated from a man younger than 35 in good health. The V call is TRBV7-6, the J call TRBJ2-3, with no clear D. CDR3 in amino acids: CASSLALGSPADTQYF. As DNA, the CDR3 is TGTGCCAGCAGCTTAGCGCTGGGGTCCCCGGCAGATACGCAGTATTTT.